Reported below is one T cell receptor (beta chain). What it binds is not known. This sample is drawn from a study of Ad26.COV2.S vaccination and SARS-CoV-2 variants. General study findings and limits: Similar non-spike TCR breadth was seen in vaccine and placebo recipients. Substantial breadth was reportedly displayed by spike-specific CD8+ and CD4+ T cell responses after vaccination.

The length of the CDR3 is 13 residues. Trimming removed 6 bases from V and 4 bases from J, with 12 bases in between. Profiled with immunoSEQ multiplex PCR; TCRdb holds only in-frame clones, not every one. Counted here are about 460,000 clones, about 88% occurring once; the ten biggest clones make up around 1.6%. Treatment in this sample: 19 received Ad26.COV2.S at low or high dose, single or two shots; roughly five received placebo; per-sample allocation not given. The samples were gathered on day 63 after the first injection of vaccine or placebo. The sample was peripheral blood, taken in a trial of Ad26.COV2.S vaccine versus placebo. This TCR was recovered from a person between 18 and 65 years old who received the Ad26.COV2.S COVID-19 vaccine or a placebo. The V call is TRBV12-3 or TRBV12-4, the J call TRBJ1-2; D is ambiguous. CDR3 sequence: CASSGRGFYGYTF. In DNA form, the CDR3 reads TGTGCCAGCAGCGGTCGAGGGTTCTATGGCTACACCTTC.